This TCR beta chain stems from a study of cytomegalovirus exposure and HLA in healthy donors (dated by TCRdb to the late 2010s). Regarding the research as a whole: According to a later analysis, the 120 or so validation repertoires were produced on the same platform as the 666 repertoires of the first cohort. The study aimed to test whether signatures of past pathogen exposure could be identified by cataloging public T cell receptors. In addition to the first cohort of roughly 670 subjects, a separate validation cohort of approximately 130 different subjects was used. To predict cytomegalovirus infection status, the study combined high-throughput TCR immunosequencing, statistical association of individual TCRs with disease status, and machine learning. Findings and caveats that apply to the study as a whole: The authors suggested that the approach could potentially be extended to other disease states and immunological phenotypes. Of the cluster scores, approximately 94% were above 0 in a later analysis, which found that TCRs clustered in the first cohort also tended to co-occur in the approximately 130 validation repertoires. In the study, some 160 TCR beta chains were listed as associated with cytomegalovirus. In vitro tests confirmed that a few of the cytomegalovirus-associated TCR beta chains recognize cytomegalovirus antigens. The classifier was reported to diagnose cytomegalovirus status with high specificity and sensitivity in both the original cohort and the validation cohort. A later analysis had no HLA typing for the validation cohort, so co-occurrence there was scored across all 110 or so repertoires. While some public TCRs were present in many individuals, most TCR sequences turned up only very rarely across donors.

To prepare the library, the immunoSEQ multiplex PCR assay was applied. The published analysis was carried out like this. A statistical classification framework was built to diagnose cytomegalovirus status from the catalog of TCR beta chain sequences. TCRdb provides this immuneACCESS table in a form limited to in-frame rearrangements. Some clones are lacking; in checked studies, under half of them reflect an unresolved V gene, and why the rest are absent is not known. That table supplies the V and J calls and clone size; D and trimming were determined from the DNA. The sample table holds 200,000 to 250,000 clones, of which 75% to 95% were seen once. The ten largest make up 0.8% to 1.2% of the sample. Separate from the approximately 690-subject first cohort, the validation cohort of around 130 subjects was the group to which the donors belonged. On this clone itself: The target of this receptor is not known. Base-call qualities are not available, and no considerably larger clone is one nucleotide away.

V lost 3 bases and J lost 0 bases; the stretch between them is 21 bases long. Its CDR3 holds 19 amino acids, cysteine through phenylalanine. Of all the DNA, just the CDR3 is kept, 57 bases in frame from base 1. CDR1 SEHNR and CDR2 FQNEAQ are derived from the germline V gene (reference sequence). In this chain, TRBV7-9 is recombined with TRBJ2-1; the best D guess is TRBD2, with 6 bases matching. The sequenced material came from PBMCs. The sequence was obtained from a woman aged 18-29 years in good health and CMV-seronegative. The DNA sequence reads TGTGCCAGCAGCTTGTTATCCGGCGTCGGGAGATACTCCTACAATGAGCAGTTCTTC. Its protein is CASSLLSGVGRYSYNEQFF.